Shown below are 25 T cell receptor beta chains from a single sample sequenced in a study of cytomegalovirus exposure and HLA in healthy donors. Profiling relied on immunoSEQ multiplex PCR, and the TCRdb table lists in-frame clones only, not all of them. In the table there are around 120,000 clones, about 82% of which are singletons. The sequencing input was PBMCs. The receptors derive from a man younger than 35 in good health and CMV-seronegative.

The chain uses TRBV27 and TRBJ2-5, with TRBD1 matching over 9 bases. Unmatched junction bases numbered 8, after V lost 4 bases and J lost 5 bases. The CDR3 is 15 residues long. The germline V gene encodes CDR1 MNHEY and CDR2 SMNVEV (reference sequence). Here the CDR3 reads CASSSGQGGWETQYF. The CDR3 DNA reads TGTGCCAGCAGTTCGGGACAGGGTGGGTGGGAGACCCAGTACTTC.

The CDR3 here is CASTEDSYGYTF. The CDR3 nucleotides are TGTGCCAGTACCGAGGACAGCTATGGCTACACCTTC. The chain employs TRBV19 and TRBJ1-2; maybe TRBD1 (6 bases). V lost 7 bases, J lost 4 bases, and 10 bases lay in between. CDR1 and CDR2 from the germline V gene are LNHDA and SQIVND (reference sequence). There are 12 residues in the CDR3.

The chain combines TRBV12-5 with TRBJ1-2; TRBD1 matches at 8 bases. This CDR3 has 15 amino acids. Germline assignment: CDR1 LGHNT and CDR2 FRNRAP. After removal of 2 bases from V and 7 bases from J, the junction contained 9 bases not matched to a gene. CDR3 DNA sequence: TGTGCTAGTGGTTTGTTCCTGACAGGGGAAGGTGGCTACACCTTC. Translated, it gives CASGLFLTGEGGYTF.

The genes are TRBV29-1 and TRBJ2-1, with a weak D call TRBD1 (6 bases). CDR1 is SQVTM and CDR2 is ANQGSEA in the germline V gene. The CDR3 contains 15 residues. V gave up 5 bases and J gave up 8 bases, with 22 bases separating them. CDR3 nucleotide sequence: TGCAGCGTTCGATTCGGACAGACCACTGGGGATGAGCAGTTCTTC. Translated: CSVRFGQTTGDEQFF.

V usage is TRBV10-2 and J usage is TRBJ1-1; D unclear. The V gene lost 8 bases and the J gene lost 1 base, with 5 bases spanning the gap. This CDR3 has 11 residues. Per the germline V gene, CDR1 is WSHSY and CDR2 is SAAADI. The CDR3 DNA sequence: TGCGCCAGCTCGGGGAACACTGAAGCTTTCTTT. Its protein product is CASSGNTEAFF.

This rearrangement joins TRBV6-1 to TRBJ2-3; TRBD2 is a possible D gene (6 bases). The CDR3 is 14 amino acids. With 3 bases removed from V and 6 bases from J, the gap between germline ends came to 13 bases. CDR1 and CDR2 from the germline V gene are MNHNS and SASEGT. CDR3 coding DNA: TGTGCCAGCAGTGATGGACTAACCGGGGATACGCAGTATTTT. It is translated as CASSDGLTGDTQYF.

The chain employs TRBV5-1 and TRBJ1-2, with a weak D call TRBD1 (6 bases). Trimming took 5 bases from V and 4 from J, leaving 18 bases between them. CDR3 size: 15 residues. Germline lookup yields CDR1 SGHRS and CDR2 YFSETQ. The CDR3 loop is CASRQRPGQGYGYTF. CDR3 nucleotide sequence: TGCGCCAGCAGACAACGACCGGGACAAGGCTATGGCTACACCTTC.

V is TRBV7-8 and J is TRBJ1-2; 9 positions agree with TRBD1. The CDR3 spans 13 residues. V gave up 4 bases and J gave up 7 bases; unmatched junction bases: 4. Germline V gives CDR1 SGHVS, CDR2 FQNEAQ. In DNA form, the CDR3 reads TGTGCCAGCAGCTCCACAGGGGGCGGTGGCTACACCTTC. It translates to CASSSTGGGGYTF.

This sequence joins TRBV4-2 and TRBJ2-7; 13 bases agree with TRBD2. The V gene's germline CDR1 is LGHNA and CDR2 YNFKEQ. The junction had 5 bases not matched to a gene; V was cut back by 11 bases and J by 1 base. CDR3 size: 14 residues. The CDR3 loop reads CAAGLAGSSYEQYF. CDR3 DNA: TGTGCCGCGGGACTAGCGGGAAGTTCCTACGAGCAGTACTTC.

A few counts support this clone. J is TRBJ1-1 and V is TRBV5-1; 8 bases align to TRBD1. The CDR3 extends over 17 amino acids. Trimming took 2 bases from V and 1 from J; bases not matched to a gene: 10. Looked up from germline, CDR1 is SGHRS and CDR2 is YFSETQ. The CDR3 bases are TGCGCCAGCAGCTTTAGACAGGGGCGCGGGGGGAACACTGAAGCTTTCTTT. This translates into CASSFRQGRGGNTEAFF.

The gene calls are TRBV5-5 and TRBJ2-2, with TRBD2 as a possible D gene (5 bases). The CDR3 loop spans 16 amino acids. Germline-derived CDR1 and CDR2 are SGHKS and YYEKEE (reference sequence). Trimming stripped 0 bases from V and 4 bases from J, with 13 bases between. This chain's CDR3 is CASSLASGIGTGELFF. CDR3 DNA: TGTGCCAGCAGCTTGGCCTCGGGGATCGGCACCGGGGAGCTGTTTTTT.

The table lists this clone with a few counts. The chain joins TRBV2 to TRBJ1-1; unclear D gene. V was trimmed by 10 bases and J by 1 base, leaving 13 bases between them. CDR1 and CDR2 from the germline V gene are SNHLY and FYNNEI. The CDR3 sequence is 13 residues long. CDR3: CATEPRPNTEAFF. The DNA for the CDR3 is TGTGCCACCGAGCCGAGGCCGAACACTGAAGCTTTCTTT.

The genes are TRBV11-3 and TRBJ2-3; TRBD1 is a possible D gene (5 bases). The CDR3 spans 14 residues. Looked up from germline, CDR1 is SGHNT and CDR2 is YENEEA. V was clipped by 5 bases and J by 0 bases, with 9 bases between them. The CDR3 nucleotides are TGTGCCAGCAGCAGGGGCGCCAGCACAGATACGCAGTATTTT. As protein: CASSRGASTDTQYF. The whole variable domain, remainder taken from reference TRBV11-3 and TRBJ2-3, is EAGVVQSPRYKIIEKKQPVAFWCNPISGHNTLYWYLQNLGQGPELLIRYENEEAVDDSQLPKDRFSAERLKGVDSTLKIQPAELGDSAVYLCASSRGASTDTQYFGPGTRLTVL.

DNA of the CDR3: TGTGCCAGTGGATGGACTAGAGACAATGAGCAGTTCTTC. Translated, it gives CASGWTRDNEQFF. The chain has TRBV19 and TRBJ2-1, with 7 bases identical to TRBD2. The length of the CDR3 is 13 residues. Germline CDR1 LNHDA, CDR2 SQIVND (reference sequence). J was trimmed by 5 bases and V by 8 bases; bases with no gene match: 6.

V is TRBV30 and J is TRBJ2-2; 7 bases fit TRBD1. This CDR3 has 16 residues. Germline V gene lookup returns CDR1 GTSNPN and CDR2 SVGIG (reference sequence). The V segment lost 2 bases and the J segment 2 bases; nucleotides outside the gene matches: 8. The CDR3 DNA reads TGTGCCTGGAGTACAACCGGGACAGTCAACACCGGGGAGCTGTTTTTT. Protein: CAWSTTGTVNTGELFF.

This clone was seen more than once but under ten times. The V call is TRBV15, the J call TRBJ2-7, with D possibly TRBD1 on 5 matching bases. CDR3 length: 15 amino acids. Trimming shortened V by 6 bases and J by 6 bases, and 21 bases separated the two germline ends. Looked up from germline, CDR1 is LNHNV and CDR2 is YYDKDF (reference sequence). The CDR3 DNA sequence: TGTGCCACCAGTGGAGCTTACCAGGGTGCTGCCGAGCAGTACTTC. It yields the protein CATSGAYQGAAEQYF.

The chain recombines TRBV19 with TRBJ2-2; no definite D call. With 10 bases removed from V and 3 bases from J, the gap between germline ends came to 15 bases. The CDR3 spans 14 residues. Per germline, CDR1 LNHDA and CDR2 SQIVND (reference sequence). The CDR3 protein is CATRLGMDTGELFF. The CDR3 DNA is TGTGCCACCCGTCTAGGCATGGACACCGGGGAGCTGTTTTTT.

This chain uses TRBV11-1 with TRBJ2-3; 9 nucleotides match TRBD2. This CDR3 comprises 17 residues. With V trimmed by 1 base and J by 1 base, 6 bases remained unmatched. CDR1 is SGHAT and CDR2 is FQDESV in the germline V gene (reference sequence). CDR3 bases: TGTGCCAGCAGCTTAGTGGGTAGCGGGGGAGGCACAGATACGCAGTATTTT. Its protein is CASSLVGSGGGTDTQYF.

This chain connects TRBV5-4 to TRBJ1-1; D is undetermined. This CDR3 comprises 14 residues. Germline V gives CDR1 SGHNT, CDR2 YYREEE (reference sequence). Trimming removed 0 bases from V and 2 bases from J, with 8 bases in between. CDR3 bases: TGTGCCAGCAGCTTGGCCTTGAGTAACACTGAAGCTTTCTTT. As protein: CASSLALSNTEAFF.

The V and J genes are TRBV6-1 and TRBJ2-3; 10 positions match TRBD1. CDR1 is MNHNS and CDR2 is SASEGT in the germline V gene. V lost 5 bases and J lost 1; bases outside the gene matches: 3. The CDR3 contains 15 residues. The CDR3 here is CASSRDRGRTDTQYF. CDR3 DNA: TGTGCCAGCAGTAGAGACAGGGGGCGCACAGATACGCAGTATTTT.

The chain recombines TRBV18 with TRBJ2-1; TRBD2 agrees at 9 bases. V was pared by 3 bases and J by 4 bases, with 7 bases of the junction left unmatched. Germline V CDR1 and CDR2: KGHSH, LQKENI. This CDR3 has 16 residues. The CDR3 protein is CASSPATSGKYNEQFF. Here the CDR3 DNA reads TGTGCCAGCTCACCGGCGACTAGCGGTAAATACAATGAGCAGTTCTTC.

J is TRBJ2-7 and V is TRBV5-8; a weak D match, TRBD1 (5 bases). V was clipped by 7 bases and J by 0 bases, with 8 bases between them. The germline CDR1 and CDR2 sequences are SGHTS and YDEGEE. The CDR3 is made up of 12 amino acids. The CDR3: CASARASYEQYF. The CDR3, as DNA: TGTGCCAGCGCCAGGGCCTCCTACGAGCAGTACTTC.

This clone appeared a single time. The chain uses TRBV27 and TRBJ2-2, with TRBD2 as a possible D gene (7 bases). Germline lookup yields CDR1 MNHEY and CDR2 SMNVEV (reference sequence). The CDR3 extends over 14 amino acids. V lost 4 bases to trimming and J lost 6 bases, with 12 bases between them. DNA of the CDR3: TGTGCCAGCAGTTCCCACGGGGGGCCCGGGGAGCTGTTTTTT. The encoded protein is CASSSHGGPGELFF.

The chain is built from TRBV9 and TRBJ2-1; tentative D call: TRBD2 (5 bases). The V gene lost 4 bases and the J gene lost 7 bases, with 15 bases spanning the gap. This CDR3 contains 14 residues. CDR1 and CDR2 from the germline V gene are SGDLS and YYNGEE. The CDR3 sequence: CASSPTGSGNEQFF. The CDR3 bases are TGTGCCAGCAGCCCCACGGGGTCGGGGAATGAGCAGTTCTTC.

The chain employs TRBV6-5 and TRBJ1-2; D is possibly TRBD1 (5 bases). The CDR3 runs to 13 residues. V was pared by 11 bases and J by 2 bases, with 15 bases between. Per germline, CDR1 MNHEY and CDR2 SVGAGI. The CDR3 region is CAGGAGPNYGYTF. CDR3 DNA sequence: TGTGCCGGAGGGGCTGGCCCGAACTATGGCTACACCTTC.